The rows below give T cell receptor beta chains drawn from one sample of a study of blood T cell repertoires in COVID-19. Generated by immunoSEQ multiplex PCR, the TCRdb table keeps only in-frame clones and is missing some. The repertoire includes hundreds of thousands of clones, under 85% of them detected once, and 4% sits in the top ten. The sample consisted of peripheral blood. The receptors originated from a woman between 40 and 55 years old with active or convalescent COVID-19. Both conserved end residues are part of each CDR3. The D gene is left open where the match is weak. The size field is filled for only some rows; it gives once, few, many or a size class.

d_call	v_call	clone_size	j_call	cdr3_aa	cdr3_nt
.	TRBV4-1	once	TRBJ1-1	CASSESQGVNSEAFF	TGCGCCAGCAGCGAAAGTCAAGGGGTAAACTCTGAAGCTTTCTTT
.	TRBV30	.	TRBJ1-6	CAWSRENRQRSSYNSPLHF	TGTGCCTGGAGTCGTGAGAACAGGCAAAGGAGCTCCTATAATTCACCCCTCCACTTT
TRBD1	TRBV3-1/TRBV3-2	.	TRBJ1-1	CASSQTDRVTEAFF	TGTGCCAGCAGCCAAACGGACAGGGTAACTGAAGCTTTCTTT
.	TRBV25-1	.	TRBJ1-2	CASSGGRVYGYTF	TGTGCCAGCAGTGGAGGGAGGGTTTATGGCTACACCTTC
.	TRBV10-3	.	TRBJ1-1	CAISEGASNTEAFF	TGTGCCATCAGTGAGGGGGCGTCGAACACTGAAGCTTTCTTT
.	TRBV6-5	.	TRBJ1-1	CASTKGHPNTEAFF	TGTGCCAGTACTAAGGGACACCCGAACACTGAAGCTTTCTTT
TRBD1	TRBV5-4	.	TRBJ1-6	CASSPGQGMNSPLHF	TGTGCCAGCAGCCCTGGACAGGGAATGAATTCACCCCTCCACTTT
.	TRBV27	once	TRBJ2-7	CASSFRGGEQYF	TGTGCCAGCAGTTTTAGGGGCGGCGAGCAGTACTTC
TRBD1	TRBV6-5	few	TRBJ1-3	CASQQGAGNTIYF	TGTGCCAGCCAACAGGGGGCTGGAAACACCATATATTTT
TRBD1	TRBV5-1	.	TRBJ1-2	CASSPAGGTGGRNYGYTF	TGCGCCAGCAGCCCGGCCGGCGGGACAGGGGGCCGGAACTATGGCTACACCTTC
.	TRBV19	.	TRBJ2-7	CASSSPGQTSYEQYF	TGTGCCAGTAGTTCCCCGGGACAAACCTCCTACGAGCAGTACTTC
.	TRBV28	.	TRBJ1-6	CASSLRQGRAYNSPLHF	TGTGCCAGCAGTTTAAGGCAGGGGAGGGCCTATAATTCACCCCTCCACTTT
.	TRBV11-2	many	TRBJ2-1	CASTGGLSSYNEQFF	TGTGCCAGCACCGGGGGACTCAGCTCCTACAATGAGCAGTTCTTC
.	TRBV11-2	.	TRBJ1-6	CASSLGQGISLHF	TGTGCCAGCAGCTTAGGGCAGGGCATTTCCCTCCACTTT
TRBD1	TRBV5-7	.	TRBJ1-6	CASSLAGGYNSPLHF	TGTGCCAGCAGCTTGGCAGGGGGCTATAATTCACCCCTCCACTTT
.	TRBV30	.	TRBJ1-2	CAWRRRMLYGYTF	TGTGCCTGGAGACGCAGGATGCTCTATGGCTACACCTTC
.	TRBV2	few	TRBJ2-5	CASRLGQIQETQYF	TGTGCCAGCAGGCTTGGACAAATACAAGAGACCCAGTACTTC
TRBD1	TRBV2	.	TRBJ1-5	CASREITGAQPQHF	TGTGCCAGCAGGGAAATAACAGGGGCCCAGCCCCAGCATTTT
.	TRBV7-9	few	TRBJ2-7	CASSLVGGTGEQYF	TGTGCCAGCAGCTTAGTTGGGGGGACCGGCGAGCAGTACTTC
TRBD2	TRBV3-1/TRBV3-2	.	TRBJ2-7	CASSFQLAGTSYEQYF	TGTGCCAGCAGCTTCCAACTAGCGGGGACCTCCTACGAGCAGTACTTC
.	TRBV3-1/TRBV3-2	few	TRBJ1-4	CASSLGGGGEKLFF	TGTGCCAGCAGCCTTGGGGGCGGAGGTGAAAAACTGTTTTTT
.	TRBV9	.	TRBJ1-2	CASSVEPYYGYTF	TGTGCCAGCAGCGTCGAGCCTTACTATGGCTACACCTTC
TRBD1	TRBV7-9	.	TRBJ2-6	CASSLARTGTGANVLTF	TGTGCCAGCAGCTTAGCGAGGACAGGGACTGGGGCCAACGTCCTGACTTTC
.	TRBV28	few	TRBJ2-3	CASKASAVTDTQYF	TGTGCCAGCAAGGCTAGCGCCGTCACAGATACGCAGTATTTT
.	TRBV3-1/TRBV3-2	.	TRBJ1-2	CASSQGARNYGYTF	TGTGCCAGCAGCCAAGGGGCCAGAAACTATGGCTACACCTTC
.	TRBV28	few	TRBJ1-1	CASSLRLLNTEAFF	TGTGCCAGCAGTTTAAGACTTTTGAACACTGAAGCTTTCTTT
.	TRBV2	.	TRBJ2-5	CASRRQDPSTQYF	TGTGCCAGCAGACGACAGGACCCAAGTACTCAGTACTTC
.	TRBV30	.	TRBJ2-5	CAWSGLVQETQYF	TGTGCCTGGAGTGGACTAGTACAGGAGACCCAGTACTTC
TRBD1	TRBV4-2	many	TRBJ2-3	CASSQAPGQGVPDTQYF	TGTGCCAGCAGCCAGGCCCCGGGACAGGGTGTCCCAGATACGCAGTATTTT
TRBD2	TRBV5-1	.	TRBJ2-1	CASSLGGGYNEQFF	TGCGCCAGCAGCTTAGGCGGGGGGTACAATGAGCAGTTCTTC
TRBD2	TRBV28	few	TRBJ2-3	CASSLYQGAGVSTDTQYF	TGTGCCAGCAGTTTATATCAAGGTGCGGGGGTTAGCACAGATACGCAGTATTTT
.	TRBV5-4	.	TRBJ2-5	CASSLGRGQETQYF	TGTGCCAGCAGCTTGGGCAGGGGTCAAGAGACCCAGTACTTC
.	TRBV29-1	once	TRBJ1-1	CSVGRLNTEAFF	TGCAGCGTTGGCAGGTTGAACACTGAAGCTTTCTTT
.	TRBV18	.	TRBJ1-1	CASSPQEISEAFF	TGTGCCAGCTCACCTCAAGAGATATCTGAAGCTTTCTTT
.	TRBV30	.	TRBJ1-1	CAWNRASMNTEAFF	TGTGCCTGGAACAGGGCCTCCATGAACACTGAAGCTTTCTTT
TRBD1	TRBV18	.	TRBJ2-1	CASSASGTGVYNEQFF	TGTGCCAGCTCAGCTTCCGGGACAGGCGTCTACAATGAGCAGTTCTTC
.	TRBV19	.	TRBJ2-2	CASSGGLTGELFF	TGTGCCAGTAGTGGGGGACTCACCGGGGAGCTGTTTTTT
.	TRBV4-2	.	TRBJ2-5	CASSLGGMGETQYF	TGTGCCAGCAGCCTCGGGGGTATGGGGGAGACCCAGTACTTC
.	TRBV6-5	few	TRBJ1-2	CASSYGPLYGYTF	TGTGCCAGCAGTTACGGGCCCCTCTATGGCTACACCTTC
TRBD2	TRBV5-1	.	TRBJ2-1	CASSPLTSGGWDEQFF	TGCGCCAGCAGCCCCCTCACTAGCGGGGGGTGGGATGAGCAGTTCTTC
.	TRBV10-2	few	TRBJ1-1	CASRPDRVNTEAFF	TGCGCCAGCAGACCTGACAGAGTGAACACTGAAGCTTTCTTT
TRBD1	TRBV7-9	few	TRBJ1-1	CASSRTGYGTEAFF	TGTGCCAGCAGCCGGACAGGGTACGGCACTGAAGCTTTCTTT
.	TRBV18	.	TRBJ1-5	CASSPYSNQPQHF	TGTGCCAGCTCGCCCTATAGCAATCAGCCCCAGCATTTT
.	TRBV9	.	TRBJ1-3	CASHGGRGNTIYF	TGTGCCAGCCACGGGGGGCGAGGAAACACCATATATTTT
TRBD2	TRBV3-1/TRBV3-2	.	TRBJ2-2	CASSQFLAENTGELFF	TGTGCCAGCAGCCAATTCCTAGCGGAGAACACCGGGGAGCTGTTTTTT
.	TRBV11-2	once	TRBJ1-4	CASSPGAGRTNEKLFF	TGTGCCAGCAGCCCTGGGGCAGGCCGAACTAATGAAAAACTGTTTTTT
TRBD1	TRBV6-2/TRBV6-3	.	TRBJ1-5	CASSWAKRTGVGNQPQHF	TGTGCCAGCAGTTGGGCAAAGAGGACAGGGGTGGGCAATCAGCCCCAGCATTTT
TRBD1	TRBV7-9	.	TRBJ1-2	CASSVTSGQPGAYGYTF	TGTGCCAGCAGCGTGACCTCGGGACAGCCAGGTGCCTATGGCTACACCTTC
.	TRBV6-5	.	TRBJ2-6	CASEASGANVLTF	TGTGCCAGCGAAGCTTCTGGGGCCAACGTCCTGACTTTC
.	TRBV12-3/TRBV12-4	.	TRBJ2-7	CASSSLLLNEQYF	TGTGCCAGCAGTTCTCTACTCTTGAACGAGCAGTACTTC
.	TRBV9	.	TRBJ2-7	CASSYDGGSYEQYF	TGTGCCAGCAGCTACGACGGGGGAAGCTACGAGCAGTACTTC
.	TRBV2	.	TRBJ1-5	CASSADGRGLGPQHF	TGTGCCAGCAGTGCGGACGGAAGGGGTCTAGGGCCCCAGCATTTT
TRBD1	TRBV6-6	.	TRBJ1-6	CASRQTGERNSPLHF	TGTGCCAGCAGGCAAACAGGGGAAAGGAATTCACCCCTCCACTTT
.	TRBV11-3	.	TRBJ2-1	CASSPAPERGYNEQFF	TGTGCCAGCAGCCCAGCCCCCGAACGAGGGTACAATGAGCAGTTCTTC
TRBD2	TRBV19	few	TRBJ2-7	CASSIEGRERNEQYF	TGTGCCAGTAGTATCGAGGGGAGGGAGAGAAACGAGCAGTACTTC
.	TRBV9	.	TRBJ1-1	CASSVLTGENTEAFF	TGTGCCAGCAGCGTACTGACAGGTGAGAACACTGAAGCTTTCTTT
TRBD1	TRBV30	once	TRBJ1-2	CAWRDIVWTGYGYTF	TGTGCCTGGAGGGATATCGTATGGACAGGCTATGGCTACACCTTC
.	TRBV3-1/TRBV3-2	.	TRBJ2-1	CASSLRFNEQFF	TGTGCCAGCAGCCTGAGGTTTAATGAGCAGTTCTTC
TRBD2	TRBV5-8	many	TRBJ2-3	CASRLWTSGGTQYF	TGTGCCAGCAGACTATGGACTAGCGGGGGTACGCAGTATTTT